The 15 T cell receptor beta chains listed next were all sequenced from one sample in a study of cytomegalovirus exposure and HLA in healthy donors. Only in-frame clones appear in the TCRdb table, and some are missing; sequencing was by immunoSEQ multiplex PCR. The sample contains roughly 260,000 clones, 90% of which appear only once. Sequencing input: PBMCs. These receptors were obtained from a woman younger than 35 in good health and CMV-seronegative.

J is TRBJ1-3 and V is TRBV6-5; 9 positions agree with TRBD1. In germline, CDR1 is MNHEY, CDR2 SVGAGI. CDR3 length: 15 amino acids. Trimming at V came to 5 bases and at J to 6 bases, leaving 8 bases not matched to a gene. The CDR3 region is CASSRRQGGQNTIYF. CDR3 sequence (DNA): TGTGCCAGCAGTAGACGACAGGGGGGCCAAAACACCATATATTTT.

V and J are TRBV28 and TRBJ2-2; the match to TRBD2 covers 9 bases. Germline V gene data show CDR1 as MDHEN and CDR2 as SYDVKM. The V and J ends lost 4 bases and 2 bases, in that order; junction bases with no gene match: 8. This CDR3 has 17 amino acids. DNA of the CDR3: TGTGCCAGCAGTTCCGGACTAGCGAATTCCAACACCGGGGAGCTGTTTTTT. Residues: CASSSGLANSNTGELFF.

The CDR3 DNA reads as TGTGCCAGCAGTTTTACTCCCCAACAGGAGGGGCAGTTCTTC. Its translation is CASSFTPQQEGQFF. This rearrangement joins TRBV28 to TRBJ2-1, with D possibly TRBD2 on 6 matching bases. Germline V gene lookup returns CDR1 MDHEN and CDR2 SYDVKM. The CDR3 has 14 amino acids. V was shortened by 3 bases and J by 12 bases, with 18 bases between the two germline ends.

The rearrangement uses TRBV2 and TRBJ2-5, with D possibly TRBD2 on 7 matching bases. Germline loops: CDR1 SNHLY, CDR2 FYNNEI. This CDR3 spans 16 amino acids. V lost 6 bases and J 3 bases, leaving 20 bases between the germline ends. CDR3 bases: TGTGCCAGCAGCACAACGGGGGAGGGGGATGAAGAGACCCAGTACTTC. Translation: CASSTTGEGDEETQYF.

The chain has TRBV30 and TRBJ1-2; D is unclear. Trimming took off 3 bases at V and 4 bases at J, with 12 bases between the two ends. Germline V gene lookup returns CDR1 GTSNPN and CDR2 SVGIG (reference sequence). The CDR3 has 13 amino acids. CDR3 DNA sequence: TGTGCCTGGAGCTACTCCACCCTCTATGGCTACACCTTC. Its protein is CAWSYSTLYGYTF.

To note about this clone: The same CDR3 is also encoded by other DNA sequences in this sample. This sequence joins TRBV6-5 and TRBJ1-4, with a weak D call TRBD1 (5 bases). This CDR3 is 14 amino acids long. Germline-derived CDR1 and CDR2 are MNHEY and SVGAGI. V lost 4 bases and J 8 bases, leaving 14 bases between the germline ends. The CDR3, as DNA: TGTGCCAGCAGTTCCGGGACCGGGAGAGAAAAACTGTTTTTT. It specifies CASSSGTGREKLFF.

The gene calls are TRBV14 and TRBJ2-1, with TRBD2 matching over 9 bases. Germline CDR1 SGHDN, CDR2 FVKESK. The CDR3 extends over 18 amino acids. Losses at the gene ends were 1 base for V and 8 bases for J; bases not matched to a gene: 15. The CDR3 spells CASSQAHRRGGLSDEQFF. The CDR3 coding sequence is TGTGCCAGCAGCCAAGCTCATCGGCGGGGGGGCCTTTCCGATGAGCAGTTCTTC.

The chain recombines TRBV19 with TRBJ1-5; D is unclear. Looked up from germline, CDR1 is LNHDA and CDR2 is SQIVND (reference sequence). The length of the CDR3 is 13 residues. Deletions cut 4 bases from V and 0 bases from J, with 4 bases between. Here the CDR3 reads CASSTGSNQPQHF. CDR3 DNA sequence: TGTGCCAGTAGTACGGGTAGCAATCAGCCCCAGCATTTT.

As to this clone: Other DNA sequences in this specimen translate into the identical CDR3. The rearrangement joins TRBV7-2 to TRBJ2-7; no definite D call. The V end lost 3 bases, the J end lost 2 bases, and 8 bases lay between the germline ends. The CDR3 loop spans 13 amino acids. The germline gives CDR1 SGHTA, CDR2 FQGNSA. The DNA of the CDR3 is TGTGCCAGCAGCTTGCAAGCTACCTACGAGCAGTACTTC. This translates into CASSLQATYEQYF.

Only one count was recorded for this clone. V gene TRBV25-1 combines with J gene TRBJ1-1, with D perhaps TRBD1 (6 bases). V was cut by 5 bases and J by 3 bases, with 16 bases left in between. The CDR3 totals 15 residues. The V gene's germline CDR1 is MGHDK and CDR2 SYGVNS. CDR3 sequence: CASSPLTGKDTEAFF. CDR3 sequence (DNA): TGTGCCAGCAGTCCTCTAACAGGGAAAGACACTGAAGCTTTCTTT. The variable domain in full, completed from reference TRBV25-1 and TRBJ1-1, reads EADIYQTPRYLVIGTGKKITLECSQTMGHDKMYWYQQDPGMELHLIHYSYGVNSTEKGDLSSESTVSRIRTEHFPLTLESARPSHTSQYLCASSPLTGKDTEAFFGQGTRLTVV.

This clone has only a few counts. The rearrangement links TRBV7-2 to TRBJ1-2, with 7 bases that match TRBD1. There are 14 residues in the CDR3. Germline V gene sequence: CDR1 SGHTA, CDR2 FQGNSA. Trimming removed 1 base from V and 4 bases from J; junction bases left unmatched: 3. The CDR3: CASSLGGQSYGYTF. DNA of the CDR3: TGTGCCAGCAGCTTAGGGGGACAGAGCTATGGCTACACCTTC.

V and J are TRBV5-4 and TRBJ1-4, with 9 bases lining up with TRBD1. Per the germline V gene, CDR1 is SGHNT and CDR2 is YYREEE (reference sequence). The V gene end was trimmed by 3 bases and the J gene end by 6 bases; junction bases not matched to a gene: 3. The CDR3 runs to 14 residues. The CDR3 DNA follows: TGTGCCAGCAGCTCGGGACAGGGTGATGAAAAACTGTTTTTT. Residues: CASSSGQGDEKLFF.

The chain recombines TRBV6-6 with TRBJ1-3, with D tentatively TRBD1 (6 bases). The CDR3 contains 16 residues. The V and J ends lost 5 bases and 2 bases respectively, with 16 bases between them. CDR1 MNHNY and CDR2 SVGAGI come from the germline V gene (reference sequence). CDR3 DNA sequence: TGTGCCAGCAGTCACCGGGACATGGGTACTGGAAACACCATATATTTT. It specifies CASSHRDMGTGNTIYF.

The rearrangement links TRBV9 to TRBJ2-3, with a tentative D call TRBD2 (7 bases). This CDR3 region has 18 residues. The V and J ends lost 2 bases and 4 bases respectively, with 23 bases between them. Germline CDR1 SGDLS, CDR2 YYNGEE. The CDR3, as DNA: TGTGCCAGCAGCGTTTACGGGAGGACAGTATTAAGCCCAGATACGCAGTATTTT. Its protein is CASSVYGRTVLSPDTQYF. The whole variable domain, filled in from reference TRBV9 and TRBJ2-3, reads DSGVTQTPKHLITATGQRVTLRCSPRSGDLSVYWYQQSLDQGLQFLIQYYNGEERAKGNILERFSAQQFPDLHSELNLSSLELGDSALYFCASSVYGRTVLSPDTQYFGPGTRLTVL.

The gene calls are TRBV5-5 and TRBJ1-5; the D is unclear. The CDR3 covers 15 residues. Deletions cut 1 base from V and 7 bases from J, with 15 bases between. Germline V gene sequence: CDR1 SGHKS, CDR2 YYEKEE (reference sequence). The CDR3 DNA follows: TGTGCCAGCAGCTTGCAGTTCGGAGGGCCCCAGCCCCAGCATTTT. The encoded protein is CASSLQFGGPQPQHF.